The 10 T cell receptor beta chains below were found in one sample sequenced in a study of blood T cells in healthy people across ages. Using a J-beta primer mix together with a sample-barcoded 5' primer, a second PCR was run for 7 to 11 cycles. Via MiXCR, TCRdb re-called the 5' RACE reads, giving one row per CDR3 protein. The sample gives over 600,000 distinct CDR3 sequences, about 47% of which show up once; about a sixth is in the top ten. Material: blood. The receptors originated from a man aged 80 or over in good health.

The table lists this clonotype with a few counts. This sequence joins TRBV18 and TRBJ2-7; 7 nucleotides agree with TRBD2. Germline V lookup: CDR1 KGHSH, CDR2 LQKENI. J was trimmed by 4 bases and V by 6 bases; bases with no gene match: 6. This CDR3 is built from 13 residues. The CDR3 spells CASSISGRYEQYF. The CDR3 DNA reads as TGTGCCAGCTCCATTTCCGGGAGGTACGAGCAGTACTTC.

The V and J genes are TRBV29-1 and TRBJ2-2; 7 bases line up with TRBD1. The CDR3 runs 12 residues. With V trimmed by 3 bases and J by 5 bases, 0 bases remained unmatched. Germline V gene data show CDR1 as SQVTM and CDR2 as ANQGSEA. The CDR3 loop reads CSVDRGTGELFF. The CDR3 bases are TGCAGCGTTGACAGGGGGACCGGGGAGCTGTTTTTT.

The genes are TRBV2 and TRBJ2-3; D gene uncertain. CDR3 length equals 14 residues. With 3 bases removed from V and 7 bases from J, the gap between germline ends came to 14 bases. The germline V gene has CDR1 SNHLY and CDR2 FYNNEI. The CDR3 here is CASSDTGYINTQYF. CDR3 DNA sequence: TGTGCCAGCAGTGATACTGGATATATTAATACGCAGTATTTT. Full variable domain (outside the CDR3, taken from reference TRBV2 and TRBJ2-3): EPEVTQTPSHQVTQMGQEVILRCVPISNHLYFYWYRQILGQKVEFLVSFYNNEISEKSEIFDDQFSVERPDGSNFTLKIRSTKLEDSAMYFCASSDTGYINTQYFGPGTRLTVL.

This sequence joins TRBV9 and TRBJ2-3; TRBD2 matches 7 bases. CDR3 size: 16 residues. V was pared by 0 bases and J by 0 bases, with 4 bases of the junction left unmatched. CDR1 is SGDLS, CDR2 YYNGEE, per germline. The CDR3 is CASSVGGSGSTDTQYF. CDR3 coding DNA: TGTGCCAGCAGCGTAGGAGGTAGCGGGAGCACAGATACGCAGTATTTT. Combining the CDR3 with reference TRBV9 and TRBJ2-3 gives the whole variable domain DSGVTQTPKHLITATGQRVTLRCSPRSGDLSVYWYQQSLDQGLQFLIQYYNGEERAKGNILERFSAQQFPDLHSELNLSSLELGDSALYFCASSVGGSGSTDTQYFGPGTRLTVL.

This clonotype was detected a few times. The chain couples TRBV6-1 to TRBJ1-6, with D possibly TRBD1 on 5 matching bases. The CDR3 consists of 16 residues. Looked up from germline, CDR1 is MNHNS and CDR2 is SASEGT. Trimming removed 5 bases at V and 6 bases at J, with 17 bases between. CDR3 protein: CASSPPSGGSNSPLHF. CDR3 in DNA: TGTGCCAGCAGTCCCCCCTCGGGGGGAAGTAATTCACCCCTCCACTTT.

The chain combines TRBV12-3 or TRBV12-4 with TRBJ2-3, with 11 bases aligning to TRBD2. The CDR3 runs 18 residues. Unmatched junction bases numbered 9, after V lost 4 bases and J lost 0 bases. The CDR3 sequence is CASSSPPGTSGSTDTQYF. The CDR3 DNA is TGTGCCAGCAGTTCACCCCCTGGGACTAGCGGAAGCACAGATACGCAGTATTTT.

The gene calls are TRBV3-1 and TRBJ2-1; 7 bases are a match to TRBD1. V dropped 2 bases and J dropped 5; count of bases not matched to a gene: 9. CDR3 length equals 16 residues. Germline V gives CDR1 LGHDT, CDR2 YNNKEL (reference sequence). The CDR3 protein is CASSQRQGLTDNEQFF. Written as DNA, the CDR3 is TGTGCCAGCAGCCAAAGACAGGGTTTAACTGACAATGAGCAGTTCTTC.

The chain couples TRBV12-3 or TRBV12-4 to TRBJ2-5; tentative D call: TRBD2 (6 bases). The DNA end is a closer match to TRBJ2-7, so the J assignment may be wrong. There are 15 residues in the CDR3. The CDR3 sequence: CASSLSWGVGDEQYF. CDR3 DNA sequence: TGTGCCAGCAGTTTGTCCTGGGGGGTGGGGGACGAGCAGTACTTC.

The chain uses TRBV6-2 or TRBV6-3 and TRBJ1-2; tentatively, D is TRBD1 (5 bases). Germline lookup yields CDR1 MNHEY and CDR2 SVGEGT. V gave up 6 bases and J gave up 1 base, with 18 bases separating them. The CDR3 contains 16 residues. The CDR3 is CASSRTGTAVNYGYTF. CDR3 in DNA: TGTGCCAGCAGCCGTACCGGGACCGCTGTTAACTATGGCTACACCTTC.

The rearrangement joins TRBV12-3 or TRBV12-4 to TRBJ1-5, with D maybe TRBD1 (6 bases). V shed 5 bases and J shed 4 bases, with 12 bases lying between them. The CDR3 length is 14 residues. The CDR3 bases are TGTGCCAGCAGTACCTCAGGGGTTAATCAGCCCCAGCATTTT. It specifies CASSTSGVNQPQHF.